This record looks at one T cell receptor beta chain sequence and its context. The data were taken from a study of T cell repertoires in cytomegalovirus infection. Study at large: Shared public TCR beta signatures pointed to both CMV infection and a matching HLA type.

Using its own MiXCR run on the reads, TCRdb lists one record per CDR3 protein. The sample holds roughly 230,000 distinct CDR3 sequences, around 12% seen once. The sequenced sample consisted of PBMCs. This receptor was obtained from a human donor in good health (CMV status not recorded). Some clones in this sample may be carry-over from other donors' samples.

CDR3 protein: CASRDQGTATEAFF. The CDR3 bases are TGTGCCAGCAGGGATCAAGGGACTGCCACTGAAGCTTTCTTT. This chain uses TRBV7-9 with TRBJ1-1, with D maybe TRBD1 (5 bases). Trimming shortened V by 6 bases and J by 4 bases, and 15 bases separated the two germline ends. CDR1 SEHNR and CDR2 FQNEAQ come from the germline V gene (reference sequence). This CDR3 has 14 amino acids.